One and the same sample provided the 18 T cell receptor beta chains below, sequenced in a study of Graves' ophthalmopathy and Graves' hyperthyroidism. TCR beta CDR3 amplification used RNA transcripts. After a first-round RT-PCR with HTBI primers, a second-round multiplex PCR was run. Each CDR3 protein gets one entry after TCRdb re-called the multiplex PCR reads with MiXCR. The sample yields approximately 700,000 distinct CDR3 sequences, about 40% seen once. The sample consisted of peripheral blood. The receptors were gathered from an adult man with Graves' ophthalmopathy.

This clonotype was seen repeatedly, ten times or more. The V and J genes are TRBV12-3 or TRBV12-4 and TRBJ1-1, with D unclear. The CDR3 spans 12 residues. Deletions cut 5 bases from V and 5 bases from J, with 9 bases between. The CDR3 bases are TGTGCCAGCAGTACTCGAAGGACTGAAGCTTTCTTT. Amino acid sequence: CASSTRRTEAFF.

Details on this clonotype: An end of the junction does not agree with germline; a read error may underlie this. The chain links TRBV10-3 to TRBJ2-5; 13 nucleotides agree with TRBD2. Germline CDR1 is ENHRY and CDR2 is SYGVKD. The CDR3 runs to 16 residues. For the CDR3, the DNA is TGTGCCAGCAGTCCACTAGCGGGGGGGTTGGAGGTGACCCAGTACTTC. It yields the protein CASSPLAGGLEVTQYF.

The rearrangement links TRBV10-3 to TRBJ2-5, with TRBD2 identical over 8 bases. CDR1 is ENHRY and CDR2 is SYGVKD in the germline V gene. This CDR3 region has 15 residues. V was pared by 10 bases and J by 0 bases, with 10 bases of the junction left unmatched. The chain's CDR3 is CASSPRGGHQETQYF. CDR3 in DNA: TGTGCCAGCTCACCACGGGGGGGCCACCAAGAGACCCAGTACTTC.

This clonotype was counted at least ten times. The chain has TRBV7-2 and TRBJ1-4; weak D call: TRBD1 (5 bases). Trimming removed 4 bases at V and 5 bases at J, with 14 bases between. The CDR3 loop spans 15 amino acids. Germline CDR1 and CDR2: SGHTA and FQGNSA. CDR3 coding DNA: TGTGCCAGCAGCTGGGGAACGGGGCTAAATGAAAAACTGTTTTTT. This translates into CASSWGTGLNEKLFF.

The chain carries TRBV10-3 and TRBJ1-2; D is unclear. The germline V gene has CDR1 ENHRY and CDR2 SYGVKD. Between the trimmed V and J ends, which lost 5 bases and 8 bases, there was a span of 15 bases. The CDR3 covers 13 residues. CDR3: CAISSDPLRGYTF. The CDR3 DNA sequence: TGTGCCATCAGTTCCGATCCTCTCCGGGGCTACACCTTC.

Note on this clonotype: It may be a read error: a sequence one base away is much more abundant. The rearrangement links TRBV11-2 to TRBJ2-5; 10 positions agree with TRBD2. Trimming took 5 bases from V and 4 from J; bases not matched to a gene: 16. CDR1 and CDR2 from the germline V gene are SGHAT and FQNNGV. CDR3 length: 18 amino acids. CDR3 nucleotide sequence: TGTGCCAGCAGCCAAGCCCCCGGGACTAGCGAGGTAGGAGAGACCCAGTACTTC. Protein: CASSQAPGTSEVGETQYF.

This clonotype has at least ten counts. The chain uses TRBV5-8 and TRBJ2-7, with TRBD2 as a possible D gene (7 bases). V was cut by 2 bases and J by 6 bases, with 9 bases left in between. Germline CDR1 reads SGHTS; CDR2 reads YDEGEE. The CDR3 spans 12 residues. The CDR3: CASSFRGGEQYF. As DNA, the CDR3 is TGTGCCAGCAGCTTTAGGGGGGGCGAGCAGTACTTC.

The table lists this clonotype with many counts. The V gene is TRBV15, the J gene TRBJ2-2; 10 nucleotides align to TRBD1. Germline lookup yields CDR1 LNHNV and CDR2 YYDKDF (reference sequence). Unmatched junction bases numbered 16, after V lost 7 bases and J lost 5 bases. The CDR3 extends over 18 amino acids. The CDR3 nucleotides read TGTGCCACCAAAGGGACAGGGGCTACAGAGACCTATACCGGGGAGCTGTTTTTT. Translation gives CATKGTGATETYTGELFF.

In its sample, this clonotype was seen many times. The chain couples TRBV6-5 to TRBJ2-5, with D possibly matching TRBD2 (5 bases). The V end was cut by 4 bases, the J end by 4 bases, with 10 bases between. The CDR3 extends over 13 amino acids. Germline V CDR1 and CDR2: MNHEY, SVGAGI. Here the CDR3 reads CASSSDLGETQYF. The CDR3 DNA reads TGTGCCAGCAGTTCGGACTTAGGAGAGACCCAGTACTTC.

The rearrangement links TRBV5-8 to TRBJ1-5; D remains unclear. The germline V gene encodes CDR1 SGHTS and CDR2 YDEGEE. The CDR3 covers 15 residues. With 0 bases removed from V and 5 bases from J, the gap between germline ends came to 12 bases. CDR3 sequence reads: CASSLAGGRDQPQHF. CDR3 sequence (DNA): TGTGCCAGCAGCTTGGCCGGAGGACGGGATCAGCCCCAGCATTTT.

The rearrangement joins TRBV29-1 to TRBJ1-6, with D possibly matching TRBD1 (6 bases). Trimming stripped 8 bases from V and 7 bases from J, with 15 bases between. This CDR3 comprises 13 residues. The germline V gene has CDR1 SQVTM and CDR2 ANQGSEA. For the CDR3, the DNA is TGCAGCTTAGCCGGGACAATCAATTCACCCCTCCACTTT. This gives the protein CSLAGTINSPLHF.

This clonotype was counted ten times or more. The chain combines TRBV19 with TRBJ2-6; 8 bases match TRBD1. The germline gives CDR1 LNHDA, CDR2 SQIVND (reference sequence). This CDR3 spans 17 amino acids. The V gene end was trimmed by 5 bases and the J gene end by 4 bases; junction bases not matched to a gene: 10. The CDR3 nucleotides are TGTGCCAGTAGTCAGGGACAGGCTGGAATGGGGGCCAACGTCCTGACTTTC. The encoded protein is CASSQGQAGMGANVLTF.

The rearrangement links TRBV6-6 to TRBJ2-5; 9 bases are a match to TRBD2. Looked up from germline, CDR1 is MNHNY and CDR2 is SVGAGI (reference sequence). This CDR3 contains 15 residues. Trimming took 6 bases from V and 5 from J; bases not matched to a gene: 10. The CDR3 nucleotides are TGTGCCAGCAGACCTAAAGCGGGGGGCGGGGAGACCCAGTACTTC. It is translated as CASRPKAGGGETQYF.

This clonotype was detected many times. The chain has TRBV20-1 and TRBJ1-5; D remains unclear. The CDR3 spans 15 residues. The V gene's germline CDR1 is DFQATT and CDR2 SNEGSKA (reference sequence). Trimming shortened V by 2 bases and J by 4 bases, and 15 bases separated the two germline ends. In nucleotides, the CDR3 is TGCAGTGCTAGATTGACACCGGGTGTAAATCAGCCCCAGCATTTT. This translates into CSARLTPGVNQPQHF.

As DNA, the CDR3 is TGTGCCAGGGGGGACAGTTATGGCTACACCTTC. The encoded protein is CARGDSYGYTF. The chain is built from TRBV10-3 and TRBJ1-2; 7 nucleotides agree with TRBD1. In germline, CDR1 is ENHRY, CDR2 SYGVKD. With 10 bases clipped from V and 5 bases from J, the junction kept 4 bases outside the gene matches. The CDR3 length is 11 residues.

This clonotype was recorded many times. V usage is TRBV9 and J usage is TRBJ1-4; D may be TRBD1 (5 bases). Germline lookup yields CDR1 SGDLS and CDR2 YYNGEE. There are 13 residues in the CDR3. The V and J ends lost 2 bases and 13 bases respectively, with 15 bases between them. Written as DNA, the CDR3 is TGTGCCAGCAGCGTGGATGGTCGGGACGGACTGTTTTTT. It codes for CASSVDGRDGLFF.

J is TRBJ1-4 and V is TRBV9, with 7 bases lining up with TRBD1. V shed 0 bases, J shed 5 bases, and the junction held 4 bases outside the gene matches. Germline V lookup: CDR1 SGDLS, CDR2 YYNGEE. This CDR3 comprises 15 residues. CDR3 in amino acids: CASSVGFRGNEKLFF. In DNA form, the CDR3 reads TGTGCCAGCAGCGTAGGTTTCAGGGGGAATGAAAAACTGTTTTTT.

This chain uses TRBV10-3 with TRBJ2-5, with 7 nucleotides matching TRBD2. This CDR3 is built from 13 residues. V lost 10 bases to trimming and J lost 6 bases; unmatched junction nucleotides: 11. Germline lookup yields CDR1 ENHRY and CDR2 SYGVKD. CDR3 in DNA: TGTGCCAGCCTTGCGGGGGTGAAACAGACCCAGTACTTC. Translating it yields CASLAGVKQTQYF.